The present entry profiles one T cell receptor beta chain with its context. An end of the junction differs from the germline gene, which may be a read error. The CDR3 extends over 13 amino acids. The germline CDR1 and CDR2 sequences are SGHTS and YDEGEE. These data originate in a study of blood T cell repertoires in COVID-19. Overall study context: T cells, B-cell-depleted T cells, or PBMCs provided the cDNA or gDNA that served as material.

The data were produced by immunoSEQ multiplex PCR, yet TCRdb's version contains in-frame clones alone and is incomplete. The sample has about 75,000 clones; 90% are singletons. The rearrangement links TRBV5-8 to TRBJ2-7; TRBD1 matches at 10 bases. The sequence came from a human donor in a cohort sampled during active COVID-19. The sample taken for sequencing was peripheral blood. The CDR3: CASSLAGTGEPYF. The CDR3 DNA follows: TGTGCCAGCAGTTTGGCCGGGACAGGGGAACCGTACTTC.